This T cell receptor (beta chain) originates from a study of regulatory T cells in long-lasting Graves disease. This clonotype was counted ten times or more. CDR1 and CDR2 from the germline V gene are SNHLY and FYNNEI. The CDR3 spans 15 residues. Between the trimmed V and J ends, which lost 7 bases and 5 bases, there was a span of 15 bases. Described time point: newly diagnosed GD, antithyroid drugs for less than 3 months. Scientists built the TCR library using RNA that was extracted from PBMCs. Construction of the TCR beta libraries employed iRepertoire HTBI primers in conjunction with Arm-PCR of CDR3 regions. TCRdb redid the calling of the multiplex PCR reads with MiXCR, one entry per CDR3 protein. Altogether under 800,000 distinct CDR3 sequences are present, roughly 15% being singletons, with the ten largest covering roughly 18%. The same specimen was also included in a second study, on T cells in Graves' hyperthyroidism and ophthalmopathy.

The sequence was collected from a woman in her 30s with Graves disease. This chain connects TRBV2 to TRBJ1-6; D gene uncertain. Here the sequenced sample was peripheral blood mononuclear cells (PBMCs), taken at new diagnosis, from a patient treated with antithyroid drugs. The CDR3 loop reads CASTLRAADNSPLHF. DNA for the CDR3: TGTGCCAGCACTTTGAGGGCAGCAGATAATTCACCCCTCCACTTT.